A single T cell receptor (beta chain) is shown here with its context. Its target is unknown. This sample was taken from a study of cytomegalovirus exposure and HLA in healthy donors. 60 Vbeta and 13 Jbeta primers were used in PCR. This table comes from immunoSEQ multiplex PCR, and its TCRdb copy is limited to in-frame clones, with some not included. The sample contains 150,000 to 200,000 clones, 70% to 90% of which appear only once. Whole-study findings and limits: The classifier reportedly diagnosed cytomegalovirus status with high specificity and sensitivity. Excluded were some V segments that proved indistinguishable, including TRBV6-2 and TRBV6-3. Overall, around 150 TCR beta chains were annotated as cytomegalovirus-associated. While the bulk of TCR sequences proved rare, some public TCRs turned up in many donors.

V lost 2 bases and J lost 4, with 12 bases in between. In germline, CDR1 is MNHEY, CDR2 SVGAGI. The CDR3 runs 14 residues. The J gene is TRBJ2-7, the V gene TRBV6-5; D possibly corresponds to TRBD1 (6 bases). The sequencing sample was made of PBMCs. This clonotype was obtained from a man between 18 and 29 years old in good health and CMV-seropositive. The CDR3 DNA reads as TGTGCCAGCAGTTACGCCAGGGGTTCATACGAGCAGTACTTC. This codes for CASSYARGSYEQYF.